The 27 T cell receptor beta chains in this list originate from one sample, sequenced in a study of blood T cell repertoires in COVID-19 (dated by TCRdb to about 2020). Library generation was performed with the immunoSEQ multiplex PCR assay. The table comes from immuneACCESS by way of TCRdb, which keeps in-frame sequences with V and J called. Part of the clones is missing from these tables; in studies checked, under half for an unresolved V gene and the rest for unknown reasons. The sample table lists nearly 40,000 clones, approximately 88% of them with a count of one. The ten top clones hold around 9% of the sample. Sequenced material: peripheral blood. Receptors were obtained from an older woman with acute or convalescent COVID-19.

The chain couples TRBV7-2 to TRBJ1-1, with D tentatively TRBD1 (5 bases). Trimming removed 8 bases at V and 5 bases at J, with 12 bases between. The V gene's germline CDR1 is SGHTA and CDR2 FQGNSA. The CDR3 has 12 residues. The chain's CDR3 is CASGGRVTEAFF. The DNA of the CDR3 is TGTGCCAGCGGCGGCAGGGTTACTGAAGCTTTCTTT.

The chain has TRBV9 and TRBJ2-5; a weak D match, TRBD2 (6 bases). Between the trimmed V and J ends, which lost 5 bases and 5 bases, there was a span of 16 bases. The CDR3 is made up of 14 amino acids. Germline-derived CDR1 and CDR2 are SGDLS and YYNGEE. In DNA form, the CDR3 reads TGTGCCAGCAGGAGAGGAGCGGGCCGGGAGACCCAGTACTTC. Its translation is CASRRGAGRETQYF.

This clone came up a few times. This chain links TRBV5-5 with TRBJ2-1, with 15 bases fitting TRBD2. The J segment lost 3 bases and the V segment lost 5 bases, leaving 9 bases of the junction unmatched. This CDR3 spans 18 amino acids. Germline-derived CDR1 and CDR2 are SGHKS and YYEKEE (reference sequence). CDR3 sequence: CASSSGLAGGINYNEQFF. CDR3 coding DNA: TGTGCCAGCAGTTCTGGACTAGCGGGAGGGATCAACTACAATGAGCAGTTCTTC.

The chain couples TRBV19 to TRBJ2-5, with D possibly matching TRBD2 (6 bases). Deletions cut 7 bases from V and 2 bases from J, with 17 bases between. This CDR3 is 15 amino acids long. Germline V gene lookup returns CDR1 LNHDA and CDR2 SQIVND (reference sequence). The CDR3 loop reads CASTRGGRGQETQYF. CDR3 bases: TGTGCCAGTACCCGGGGAGGCCGGGGGCAAGAGACCCAGTACTTC.

J is TRBJ2-1 and V is TRBV7-9; possible D gene TRBD1, 6 bases. Germline CDR1 reads SEHNR; CDR2 reads FQNEAQ (reference sequence). The CDR3 extends over 14 amino acids. Trimming shortened V by 1 base and J by 7 bases, and 11 bases separated the two germline ends. The CDR3 nucleotides are TGTGCCAGCAGCTTAGGGGGACATCAGAATGAGCAGTTCTTC. It translates to CASSLGGHQNEQFF.

The chain recombines TRBV6-1 with TRBJ2-5, with a weak D call TRBD1 (6 bases). The CDR3 sequence is 14 residues long. Germline V gene sequence: CDR1 MNHNS, CDR2 SASEGT. The V and J ends lost 2 bases and 4 bases respectively, with 11 bases between them. DNA for the CDR3: TGTGCCAGCAGTGAAATGAGGGGGACAGAGACCCAGTACTTC. This translates into CASSEMRGTETQYF.

The chain uses TRBV7-9 and TRBJ1-2; 8 bases fit TRBD1. Unmatched junction bases numbered 4, after V lost 3 bases and J lost 4 bases. This CDR3 region has 14 residues. Germline values: CDR1 SEHNR, CDR2 FQNEAQ (reference sequence). The CDR3 nucleotides read TGTGCCAGCAGCTTGGAGGGGACAGGCTATGGCTACACCTTC. It codes for CASSLEGTGYGYTF.

This sequence joins TRBV7-6 and TRBJ1-1, with 12 bases that match TRBD1. The V segment lost 8 bases and the J segment 6 bases; nucleotides outside the gene matches: 7. The CDR3 totals 14 residues. Germline V gives CDR1 SGHVS, CDR2 FNYEAQ. The DNA for the CDR3 is TGTGCCAGCTCCCTGGGACAGGGGGCCTCTGAAGCTTTCTTT. Translation gives CASSLGQGASEAFF.

The V call is TRBV5-6, the J call TRBJ1-1; D remains unclear. Between the trimmed V and J ends, which lost 4 bases and 5 bases, there was a span of 9 bases. This CDR3 contains 12 residues. Per the germline V gene, CDR1 is SGHDT and CDR2 is YYEEEE. This CDR3 is CASSELPTEAFF. Written as DNA, the CDR3 is TGTGCCAGCAGCGAACTTCCAACTGAAGCTTTCTTT.

This chain links TRBV30 with TRBJ2-3; 9 bases are a match to TRBD1. With V trimmed by 1 base and J by 4 bases, 0 bases remained unmatched. This CDR3 contains 13 residues. Germline V CDR1 and CDR2: GTSNPN, SVGIG (reference sequence). The chain's CDR3 is CAWSGTGADTQYF. The CDR3 coding sequence is TGTGCCTGGAGTGGGACAGGGGCAGATACGCAGTATTTT.

The chain recombines TRBV18 with TRBJ1-4; perhaps TRBD1 as D (6 bases). Germline CDR1 is KGHSH and CDR2 is LQKENI. The V end was cut by 2 bases, the J end by 6 bases, with 13 bases between. The CDR3 totals 15 residues. CDR3 in amino acids: CASSPGAAGDEKLFF. The CDR3 DNA sequence: TGTGCCAGCTCACCAGGGGCGGCAGGGGATGAAAAACTGTTTTTT.

This sequence joins TRBV19 and TRBJ2-2, with 11 bases that match TRBD1. Germline V CDR1 and CDR2: LNHDA, SQIVND (reference sequence). This CDR3 region has 16 residues. V shed 5 bases and J 5 bases; nucleotides not matched to a gene: 7. CDR3 nucleotides: TGTGCCAGTAGTCCCGGGACAGGGGGTTGGACCGGGGAGCTGTTTTTT. Translated: CASSPGTGGWTGELFF.

The rearrangement joins TRBV19 to TRBJ1-3, with D possibly matching TRBD1 (6 bases). V was cut by 3 bases and J by 2 bases, with 8 bases left in between. CDR3 length: 14 residues. Germline CDR1 is LNHDA and CDR2 is SQIVND (reference sequence). The CDR3 protein is CASSIRGTGNTIYF. CDR3 coding DNA: TGTGCCAGTAGTATCAGGGGAACTGGAAACACCATATATTTT.

V gene TRBV6-4 combines with J gene TRBJ2-1; weak D call: TRBD2 (6 bases). The CDR3 covers 13 residues. V dropped 0 bases and J dropped 9 bases, with 9 bases sitting between them. CDR1 and CDR2 (germline): MRHNA, SNTAGT. The CDR3 region is CASSDSSEGEQFF. The CDR3 nucleotides are TGTGCCAGCAGTGACTCGTCGGAGGGTGAGCAGTTCTTC.

The chain links TRBV2 to TRBJ2-5; TRBD1 might be the D (6 bases). The CDR3 is 14 amino acids. The germline V and J ends were trimmed by 8 bases and 5 bases, with 18 bases remaining between them. The germline gives CDR1 SNHLY, CDR2 FYNNEI. CDR3 in DNA: TGTGCCAGCGGGCAGGGGTTAGGTGGGGAGACCCAGTACTTC. Residues: CASGQGLGGETQYF.

DNA of the CDR3: TGTGCCAGCAGCCCGAGGACAGGGGGCTATTCACCCCTCCACTTT. This translates into CASSPRTGGYSPLHF. This chain joins TRBV9 and TRBJ1-6; 11 bases are shared with TRBD1. The V and J ends lost 4 bases and 8 bases, in that order; junction bases with no gene match: 5. CDR3 length: 15 residues. Germline CDR1 SGDLS, CDR2 YYNGEE.

This clone was seen a few times. The V and J genes are TRBV7-9 and TRBJ1-5; tentatively, D is TRBD1 (5 bases). Per the germline V gene, CDR1 is SEHNR and CDR2 is FQNEAQ (reference sequence). The CDR3 contains 16 residues. The V end was cut by 4 bases, the J end by 6 bases, with 19 bases between. The CDR3 coding sequence is TGTGCCAGCAGCTCGACGCAGGGTGTATTGGGTCAGCCCCAGCATTTT. Protein sequence: CASSSTQGVLGQPQHF.

The rearrangement uses TRBV14 and TRBJ2-6; D might be TRBD2 (6 bases). V shed 7 bases and J shed 4 bases, with 11 bases lying between them. The CDR3 contains 14 residues. Per germline, CDR1 SGHDN and CDR2 FVKESK. Here the CDR3 reads CASNRDSGANVLTF. The CDR3 DNA reads TGTGCCAGCAACCGGGACTCCGGGGCCAACGTCCTGACTTTC.

This rearrangement joins TRBV10-3 to TRBJ2-3, with D possibly TRBD1 on 6 matching bases. With 6 bases removed from V and 2 bases from J, the gap between germline ends came to 12 bases. The CDR3 runs 14 residues. Germline CDR1 and CDR2: ENHRY and SYGVKD. The CDR3 reads CAISLDSFTDTQYF. The DNA of the CDR3 is TGTGCCATCAGCCTGGACAGTTTCACAGATACGCAGTATTTT.

This clone was counted a few times. V and J are TRBV6-2 or TRBV6-3 and TRBJ1-6; the D is unclear. The V end was cut by 6 bases, the J end by 0 bases, with 15 bases between. The CDR3 length is 17 residues. Germline CDR1 and CDR2: MNHEY and SVGEGT. The CDR3 spells CASSPGPEGSYNSPLHF. The CDR3 coding sequence is TGTGCCAGCAGCCCCGGGCCCGAGGGCTCCTATAATTCACCCCTCCACTTT.

The rearrangement links TRBV2 to TRBJ2-1, with D unresolved. Between the trimmed V and J ends, which lost 4 bases and 6 bases, there was a span of 7 bases. CDR1 and CDR2 (germline): SNHLY, FYNNEI. This CDR3 has 12 residues. In DNA form, the CDR3 reads TGTGCCAGCAGTGCGAGTCGCAATGAGCAGTTCTTC. This sequence encodes CASSASRNEQFF. Complete variable domain (other parts from reference TRBV2 and TRBJ2-1): EPEVTQTPSHQVTQMGQEVILRCVPISNHLYFYWYRQILGQKVEFLVSFYNNEISEKSEIFDDQFSVERPDGSNFTLKIRSTKLEDSAMYFCASSASRNEQFFGPGTRLTVL.

The J gene is TRBJ1-1, the V gene TRBV7-2, with 7 bases matching TRBD1. CDR1 is SGHTA and CDR2 is FQGNSA in the germline V gene. The CDR3 spans 14 residues. V shed 3 bases, J shed 4 bases, and the junction held 5 bases outside the gene matches. The CDR3 is CASSFEGASTEAFF. The DNA for the CDR3 is TGTGCCAGCAGCTTTGAGGGGGCGAGCACTGAAGCTTTCTTT.

The chain uses TRBV27 and TRBJ2-1, with 9 bases fitting TRBD2. Germline CDR1 is MNHEY and CDR2 is SMNVEV (reference sequence). This CDR3 contains 17 residues. V lost 6 bases to trimming and J lost 6 bases; unmatched junction nucleotides: 15. CDR3 DNA sequence: TGTGCCAGCAGGCCCCCATGGGTAGCGGGAGTTCGCAATGAGCAGTTCTTC. Protein: CASRPPWVAGVRNEQFF.

The count of this clone is one. The J gene is TRBJ1-3, the V gene TRBV2, with TRBD1 matching over 8 bases. J gave up 3 bases and V 5 bases, and 3 bases lay outside the gene matches. The CDR3 consists of 14 residues. Germline V gene data show CDR1 as SNHLY and CDR2 as FYNNEI. This chain's CDR3 is CASSQGALGNTIYF. Here the CDR3 DNA reads TGTGCCAGCAGTCAGGGGGCGCTTGGAAACACCATATATTTT.

The chain links TRBV7-9 to TRBJ2-5, with 9 bases identical to TRBD1. The CDR3 loop spans 15 amino acids. From germline, CDR1 is SEHNR and CDR2 FQNEAQ (reference sequence). V shed 2 bases, J shed 7 bases, and the junction held 8 bases outside the gene matches. The chain's CDR3 is CASSLLQGARGTQYF. CDR3 DNA: TGTGCCAGCAGCTTATTACAGGGGGCGCGGGGGACCCAGTACTTC.

This rearrangement joins TRBV6-1 to TRBJ1-2; 7 nucleotides line up with TRBD1. The trim removed 2 bases at V and 5 bases at J, leaving 5 bases unmatched. This CDR3 contains 14 residues. In germline, CDR1 is MNHNS, CDR2 SASEGT. Here the CDR3 reads CASSEQGGHYGYTF. Here the CDR3 DNA reads TGTGCCAGCAGTGAACAGGGGGGTCATTATGGCTACACCTTC.

The chain uses TRBV2 and TRBJ2-2, with 8 bases fitting TRBD1. CDR1 and CDR2 from the germline V gene are SNHLY and FYNNEI. J lost 4 bases, V lost 5 bases, and 9 bases had no gene match. The CDR3 runs 16 residues. CDR3 sequence (DNA): TGTGCCAGCAGTCCCACAGGGGGACCCGCCACCGGGGAGCTGTTTTTT. This codes for CASSPTGGPATGELFF.